This T cell receptor (beta chain) emerged from a study of shared clonotypes between healthy human individuals. The protocol was immunoSEQ multiplex PCR, while the TCRdb copy is restricted to in-frame clones and leaves out a portion. The sample has some 450,000 clones, roughly three quarters seen once. V shed 3 bases and J 4 bases; nucleotides not matched to a gene: 3. CDR1 and CDR2 (germline): SGHNT, YENEEA. This CDR3 spans 15 amino acids. The chain links TRBV11-3 to TRBJ1-4; 9 bases align to TRBD1. Input material: PBMCs. The TCR sequence derives from a woman aged 40 to 50 in good health. Some clones in this sample may be carry-over from other donors' samples. The CDR3 DNA follows: TGTGCCAGCAGCTTCGACAGGGGGGGTAATGAAAAACTGTTTTTT. Amino acids: CASSFDRGGNEKLFF.